This TCR beta chain is drawn from a study of cytomegalovirus exposure and HLA in healthy donors. Amplification used 60 Vbeta primers and 13 Jbeta primers. Profiled with immunoSEQ multiplex PCR; TCRdb holds only in-frame clones, not every one. The sample has about 120,000 clones; about 81% are singletons. As to this clone: Its antigen is currently unknown.

Regarding the study as a whole: The productive fraction for most TCR beta V segments was about 90% or about 30% in an earlier analysis.

CDR1 is ENHRY and CDR2 is SYGVKD in the germline V gene. The CDR3 contains 16 residues. Trimming took 2 bases from V and 2 from J, leaving 15 bases between them. The sequence derives from a woman aged 40 to 49 in good health and CMV-seropositive. This rearrangement joins TRBV10-3 to TRBJ2-5; perhaps TRBD2 as D (6 bases). The sequenced sample was PBMCs. CDR3 amino acids: CAISERGLTFQETQYF. CDR3 DNA sequence: TGTGCCATCAGTGAGAGAGGACTAACATTTCAAGAGACCCAGTACTTC.